The present TCR beta chain was sequenced within a study of control samples from healthy donors and cancer patients. This clone is a singleton in its sample. This CDR3 has 12 amino acids. Trimming cost V 0 bases and J 8 bases, with 5 bases left between them. The V gene's germline CDR1 is SNHLY and CDR2 FYNNEI. Measured with immunoSEQ multiplex PCR; TCRdb has only the in-frame clones, and not every one. The profile covers about 120,000 clones, with roughly nine tenths appearing a single time and 1.1% taken by the ten largest. Material for sequencing was PBMCs. The V call is TRBV2, the J call TRBJ1-3; D is undetermined. The TCR comes from a woman aged 45-65 years with colorectal cancer. CDR3 sequence: CASSEARDTIYF. The CDR3 DNA follows: TGTGCCAGCAGTGAAGCGAGGGACACCATATATTTT.